These T cell receptor beta chains were read from a single sample in a study of early T cells in non-severe SARS-CoV-2 infection. TCRdb processed the 5' RACE reads anew with MiXCR; each CDR3 protein has one entry. This table holds approximately 90,000 distinct CDR3 sequences, around 17% found once. The input for sequencing was whole blood, taken at baseline. The receptors shown here come from an adult who was a healthcare worker with PCR-confirmed SARS-CoV-2 infection or an uninfected control (not recorded which). Both conserved end residues are part of each CDR3. Each record gives: D gene, CDR3 length, clone size, J gene, V gene, CDR3 protein, CDR3 DNA. D genes are given only for firm matches. Clone size appears in some rows only: once, few, many, or a class for an expanded clone.

NA | 16 | many | TRBJ2-1 | TRBV5-1 | CASSTHDGRRENEQFF | TGCGCCAGCAGCACACACGACGGGAGAAGAGAAAATGAGCAGTTCTTC
NA | 16 | few | TRBJ2-5 | TRBV11-2 | CASSLPNGRPKETQYF | TGTGCCAGCAGCTTACCCAACGGGAGACCCAAAGAGACCCAGTACTTC
TRBD2 | 16 | many | TRBJ2-1 | TRBV2 | CASSEVGLAGYNEQFF | TGTGCCAGCAGTGAAGTTGGACTAGCGGGATACAATGAGCAGTTCTTC
NA | 15 | NA | TRBJ1-4 | TRBV7-9 | CASSLRVATNEKLFF | TGTGCCAGCAGCCTCCGGGTGGCAACTAATGAAAAACTGTTTTTT
TRBD1 | 16 | few | TRBJ2-7 | TRBV20-1 | CSARAPQGASSYEQYF | TGCAGTGCTAGGGCACCTCAGGGGGCTAGCTCCTACGAGCAGTACTTC
NA | 14 | many | TRBJ1-1 | TRBV20-1 | CSARDIGGDTEAFF | TGCAGTGCTAGAGATATCGGGGGGGACACTGAAGCTTTCTTT
NA | 14 | NA | TRBJ2-4 | TRBV7-2 | CASRRIGAKNIQYF | TGTGCCAGCAGAAGGATAGGAGCCAAAAACATTCAGTACTTC
NA | 12 | few | TRBJ1-1 | TRBV28 | CASSLARGEAFF | TGTGCCAGCAGTTTAGCCCGGGGTGAAGCTTTCTTT
NA | 16 | NA | TRBJ1-3 | TRBV28 | CASSPPALGSGNTIYF | TGTGCCAGCAGTCCCCCGGCCCTAGGGTCCGGAAACACCATATATTTT
NA | 16 | NA | TRBJ2-1 | TRBV7-6 | CASSPSKSGSYNEQFF | TGTGCCAGCAGCCCATCGAAGTCTGGGTCCTACAATGAGCAGTTCTTC
TRBD2 | 17 | NA | TRBJ2-2 | TRBV14 | CASSHYGGLANTGELFF | TGTGCCAGCAGCCACTATGGGGGACTAGCGAACACCGGGGAGCTGTTTTTT
TRBD2 | 14 | NA | TRBJ2-3 | TRBV18 | CASSLAGETDTQYF | TGTGCCAGCTCATTAGCGGGAGAAACAGATACGCAGTATTTT
TRBD1 | 18 | NA | TRBJ1-2 | TRBV3-1 | CASSNSGTGGISFYGYTF | TGTGCCAGCAGCAATTCCGGGACAGGGGGCATTTCGTTCTATGGCTACACCTTC
TRBD2 | 18 | NA | TRBJ2-1 | TRBV11-2 | CASSPDGTSGINSDEQFF | TGTGCCAGCAGTCCAGACGGGACTAGCGGGATAAATAGCGATGAGCAGTTCTTC
TRBD2 | 14 | NA | TRBJ2-7 | TRBV30 | CAWTPLGLAHEQYF | TGTGCCTGGACCCCCTTGGGACTAGCCCACGAGCAGTACTTC
NA | 14 | NA | TRBJ2-7 | TRBV2 | CASSEVTSFYEQYF | TGTGCCAGCAGTGAAGTCACTAGCTTCTACGAGCAGTACTTC
NA | 12 | few | TRBJ2-5 | TRBV6-1 | CASSSVGKTQYF | TGTGCCAGCTCCTCGGTCGGGAAGACCCAGTACTTC
TRBD1 | 14 | many | TRBJ2-2 | TRBV24-1 | CATSRQGITGELFF | TGTGCCACCTCCAGACAGGGTATCACCGGGGAGCTGTTTTTT
NA | 14 | NA | TRBJ2-2 | TRBV7-3 | CASSRTGPTGELFF | TGTGCCAGCAGCCGAACAGGACCTACCGGGGAGCTGTTTTTT
NA | 12 | NA | TRBJ1-1 | TRBV20-1 | CSAAKGGSEAFF | TGCAGTGCTGCTAAAGGCGGATCTGAAGCTTTCTTT
NA | 14 | NA | TRBJ2-7 | TRBV7-9 | CASSLSTPYYEQYF | TGTGCCAGCAGCTTATCAACCCCTTACTACGAGCAGTACTTC
NA | 14 | NA | TRBJ2-1 | TRBV7-2 | CASSPLLAYNEQFF | TGTGCCAGCAGCCCCTTACTAGCCTACAATGAGCAGTTCTTC
TRBD1 | 14 | few | TRBJ2-1 | TRBV29-1 | CSATPGTGANEQFF | TGCAGCGCGACTCCCGGGACAGGGGCCAATGAGCAGTTCTTC
TRBD2 | 16 | few | TRBJ2-1 | TRBV30 | CAWSEQREQLMDEQFF | TGTGCCTGGAGCGAACAGCGGGAGCAATTAATGGATGAGCAGTTCTTC
NA | 14 | NA | TRBJ1-6 | TRBV7-2 | CASSFRANNSPLHF | TGTGCCAGCAGCTTTAGGGCCAATAATTCACCCCTCCACTTT
NA | 14 | many | TRBJ1-3 | TRBV11-2 | CASSPTQAGNTIYF | TGTGCCAGCAGCCCTACACAAGCTGGAAACACCATATATTTT
NA | 15 | many | TRBJ1-4 | TRBV5-4 | CASSLAGGGAEKLFF | TGTGCCAGCAGCTTGGCCGGCGGGGGAGCTGAAAAACTGTTTTTT
NA | 15 | once | TRBJ1-2 | TRBV24-1 | CATSDGTGRTEGYTF | TGTGCCACCAGTGATGGAACCGGACGGACGGAAGGCTACACCTTC
NA | 12 | few | TRBJ2-7 | TRBV7-9 | CASSLGAPEQYF | TGTGCCAGCAGCTTGGGGGCTCCCGAGCAGTACTTC
NA | 14 | many | TRBJ1-5 | TRBV6-1 | CASSETGKGLLQHF | TGTGCCAGCAGTGAAACAGGTAAAGGCCTTCTCCAGCATTTT
NA | 16 | NA | TRBJ2-6 | TRBV28 | CASSTSGDPGANVLTF | TGTGCCAGCAGTACATCAGGGGATCCTGGGGCCAACGTCCTGACTTTC
TRBD2 | 15 | NA | TRBJ2-3 | TRBV11-2 | CASRYLSGSSDTQYF | TGTGCCAGCAGGTACCTTAGCGGGAGTTCGGATACGCAGTATTTT
NA | 14 | NA | TRBJ1-2 | TRBV19 | CASRYPADNYGYTF | TGTGCCAGTAGGTACCCGGCCGATAACTATGGCTACACCTTC